This entry describes one TCR beta chain. Its specificity is unknown. The isolated RNA, all of it, was reverse transcribed, so expressed TCRB transcripts were what got sequenced. TCRdb keeps only in-frame clones here, not all; method: immunoSEQ multiplex PCR. The table lists under 300,000 clones, roughly 10% of them singletons. These data belong to a study of beta chain features in type 1 diabetes. Findings of the study overall: Moderate but significant shortening of TCRB CDR3s was recorded in all four CD4+ subsets from Type 1 diabetes patients.

Trimming shortened V by 0 bases and J by 2 bases, and 10 bases separated the two germline ends. The CDR3 consists of 15 residues. Germline V CDR1 and CDR2: LGHNA, YNFKEQ. The V gene is TRBV4-2, the J gene TRBJ1-2, with D possibly matching TRBD1 (5 bases). This clonotype was obtained from a man aged 25-40 years with type 1 diabetes. Sequenced material: naive CD4+ T cells from blood. The CDR3 nucleotides read TGTGCCAGCAGCCAAGACGGACACCTCAACTATGGCTACACCTTC. Translated: CASSQDGHLNYGYTF.